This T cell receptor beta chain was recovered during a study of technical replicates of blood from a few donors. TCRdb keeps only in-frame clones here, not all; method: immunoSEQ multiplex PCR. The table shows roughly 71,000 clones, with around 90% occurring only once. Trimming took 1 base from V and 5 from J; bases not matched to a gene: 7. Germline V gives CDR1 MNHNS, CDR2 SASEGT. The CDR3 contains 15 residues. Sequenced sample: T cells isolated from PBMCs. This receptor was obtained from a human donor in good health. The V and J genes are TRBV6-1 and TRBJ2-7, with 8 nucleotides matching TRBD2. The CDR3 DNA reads TGTGCCAGCAGTGAAGTCCCCTCGGGAGGGCACGAGCAGTACTTC. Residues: CASSEVPSGGHEQYF.